Listed here is a single T cell receptor (beta chain). V was trimmed by 4 bases and J by 4 bases, leaving 8 bases between them. From germline, CDR1 is SGHTS and CDR2 YDEGEE. This CDR3 has 13 amino acids. These data come from a study of OX40 agonist ivuxolimab in advanced cancers. Libraries were prepared by immunoSEQ multiplex PCR; TCRdb keeps only in-frame clonotypes and omits some of them. Among about 19,000 clones listed, under 70% were seen once. The sequence was obtained from an adult with an advanced solid tumor such as melanoma, head and neck, liver or kidney cancer. Sequenced material: CD4+ or CD8+ T cells sorted from blood, taken in a trial of the OX40 agonist ivuxolimab. The gene calls are TRBV5-8 and TRBJ2-2; D assignment may be TRBD1 or TRBD2 (5 bases each). CDR3 bases: TGTGCCAGCAGCCCGGGACGCACCGGGGAGCTGTTTTTT. It translates to CASSPGRTGELFF. The whole variable domain, filled in from reference TRBV5-8 and TRBJ2-2, reads EAGVTQSPTHLIKTRGQQATLRCSPISGHTSVYWYQQALGLGLQFLLWYDEGEERNRGNFPPRFSGRQFPNYSSELNVNALELEDSALYLCASSPGRTGELFFGEGSRLTVL.